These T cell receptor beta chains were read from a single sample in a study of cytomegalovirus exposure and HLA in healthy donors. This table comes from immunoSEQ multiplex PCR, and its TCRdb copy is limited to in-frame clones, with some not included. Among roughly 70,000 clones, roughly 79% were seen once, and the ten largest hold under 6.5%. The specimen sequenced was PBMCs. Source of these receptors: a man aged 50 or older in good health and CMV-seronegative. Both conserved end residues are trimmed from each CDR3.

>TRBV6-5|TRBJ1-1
ASSYTQGITEAF
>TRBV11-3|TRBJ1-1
ASSLRTGTEAF
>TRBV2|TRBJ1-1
ATSPGTEAF
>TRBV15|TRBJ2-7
ATGAGIKQY
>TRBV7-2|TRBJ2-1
ASSLAQGKF
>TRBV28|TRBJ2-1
ASTDGLAGYNEQF
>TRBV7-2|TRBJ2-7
ASSSTYEQY
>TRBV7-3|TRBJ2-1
ASSSGLAGWGEQF
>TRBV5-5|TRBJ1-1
ASGEDRGVQGDKAF
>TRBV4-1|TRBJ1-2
ASSQETGGLGGGYT
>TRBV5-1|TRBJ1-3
ASSLVGQGAAGNTIY
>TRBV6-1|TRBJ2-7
ASTSPLAGSYEQY
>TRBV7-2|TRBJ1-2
ASSLASGNGYT
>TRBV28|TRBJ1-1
ASSLASGTEAF
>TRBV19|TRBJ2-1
ASSIPKQGARTAYNEQF
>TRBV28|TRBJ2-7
ASSSLVYEQY
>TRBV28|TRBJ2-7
ASSVAGSLAYEQY
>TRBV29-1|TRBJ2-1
SVVPGQGGDEQF
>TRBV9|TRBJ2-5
ASSVPGETQY
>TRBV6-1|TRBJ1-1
ASSPFLGAEAF
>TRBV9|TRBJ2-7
ASSMGQGRHEQY
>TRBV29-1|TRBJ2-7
SVGGDH
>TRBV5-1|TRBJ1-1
ASSLGQALSISEAF
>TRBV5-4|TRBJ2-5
ASSLMGAQETQY
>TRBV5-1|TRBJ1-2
ASSLGGTTNYGYT
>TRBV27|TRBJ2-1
ASSPIGGSGEQF
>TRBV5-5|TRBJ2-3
ASSLTGLAGGTNTDTQY
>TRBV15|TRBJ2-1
ATSGRLAGGPDEQF
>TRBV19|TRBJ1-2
ASSLRQGKGYT
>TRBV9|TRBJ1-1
ASSVRDSAVEAF
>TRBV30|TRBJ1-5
AWSLNSNQPQH
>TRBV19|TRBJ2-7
ASSIVRTGEQY
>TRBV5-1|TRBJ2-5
ASRGQGGQETQY
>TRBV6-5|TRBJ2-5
ASSYTGLAQETQY
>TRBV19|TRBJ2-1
ASSLDRGPGYNEQF
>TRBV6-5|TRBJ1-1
ASSYLRGGSEAF
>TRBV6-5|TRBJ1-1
ASRPTGDWTEAF
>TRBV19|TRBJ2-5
ASSIQGETQY
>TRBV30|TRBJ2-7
AWSTGTGEQY
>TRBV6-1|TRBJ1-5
ASSDYPGQPDYSNQPQH
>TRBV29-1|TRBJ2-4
SVDGSGVGGRAAKNIQY
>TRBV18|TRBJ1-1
ASSQDRGFTEAF
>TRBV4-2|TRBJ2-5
ASSQYTSGLETQY
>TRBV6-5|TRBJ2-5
ASSLLEAGLAQY
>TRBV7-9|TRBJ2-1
ASSYQAGVFNEQF
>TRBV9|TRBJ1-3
ASSGDDRVSGNTIY
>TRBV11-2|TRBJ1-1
ASSFTTGAEAF
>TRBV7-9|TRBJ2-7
ASSPRTGAWGGGHYEQY
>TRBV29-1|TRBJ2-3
SVVARTDTQY
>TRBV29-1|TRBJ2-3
SVDGLAGGTDTQY
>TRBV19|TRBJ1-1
ASRPGLRNTEAF
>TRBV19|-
ASSTTGLGQPQY
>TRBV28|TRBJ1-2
ASTPPGVGYGYT